The subject of this entry is one T cell receptor (beta chain). Its antigen is currently unknown. The data were obtained in a study of monozygotic twins with inflammatory bowel disease. Study-wide points: Twins classed as concordant or discordant showed no difference in repertoire similarity, possibly from limited power.

This CDR3 contains 13 residues. Germline CDR1 and CDR2: SNHLY and FYNNEI. Reanalyzing the 5' RACE reads, TCRdb keeps one entry per CDR3 protein, without DNA. Its clone listing holds 150,000 or so distinct CDR3 sequences. The V and J genes are TRBV2 and TRBJ2-1; the TRBD2 assignment by TCRdb is unverifiable without DNA. Sequences were obtained from blood. The sequence derives from a human donor with ulcerative colitis or Crohn's disease, or a healthy co-twin of an affected twin (not recorded which). CDR3 sequence: CASVAEWNNEQFF.